The sequence of this T cell receptor (beta chain) was determined in a study of cytomegalovirus exposure and HLA in healthy donors. Across the study: Drawn from HLA-typed donors, 83 million or so unique TCRs were held in an early data release. Findings of the study overall: There were a few CMV-associated chains whose specificity for CMV antigens was confirmed in vitro. The authors enumerated roughly 180 TCR beta chains as linked to cytomegalovirus. Presence/absence analyses assumed roughly uniform sequencing depth across donors, which may not hold.

As for this clone: The antigen remains unidentified.

It was with 60 Vbeta and 13 Jbeta primers that the PCR ran. TCRdb's copy holds only in-frame clones and misses some; the assay was immunoSEQ multiplex PCR. The table has around 150,000 clones, approximately 75% seen once; the top ten hold less than 5%. The CDR3 totals 13 residues. Per the germline V gene, CDR1 is SGHNT and CDR2 is YENEEA. V was clipped by 11 bases and J by 1 base, with 14 bases between them. Sequenced input: PBMCs. V is TRBV11-3 and J is TRBJ1-1; TRBD1 is a possible D gene (5 bases). The sequence was obtained from a man between 45 and 60 years old in good health and CMV-seropositive. The CDR3 DNA sequence: TGTGCCTGGGGCGGAAACTCGAACACTGAAGCTTTCTTT. Encoded protein: CAWGGNSNTEAFF.